This T cell receptor beta chain emerged from a study of T cell responses to AZD1222 COVID-19 vaccine (dated by TCRdb to 2020 to 2022). Some background on the complete study: AZD1222 recipients given second doses at about 4 weeks or at about 12 weeks were pooled, since spike-specific TCR depth and breadth were not found to differ between the two schedules. Trial participants were enrolled by age into subgroups of 18-55, 56-69 and 70-plus years, and around 140, 26 and 57 TCR-sequenced participants, respectively, were included in these subgroups. TCR sequencing was performed for 230 to 250 trial participants, of whom around 200 were given two doses of AZD1222 and some 26 were given two doses of MenACWY control vaccine. General findings and caveats noted by the study authors: CD4 TCRs associated with the vaccine covered the entire spike protein, and the dominant responses were in regions 160-218 and 743-854. Participants were mostly white British and included more females than males, and it was suggested by the authors that clonal diversity may have been underestimated. Only six AZD1222 recipients were SARS-CoV-2 seropositive at baseline, limiting conclusions about previously exposed vaccinees. After two AZD1222 doses, both the breadth and the depth of spike-specific TCRs were significantly higher than at day 0 and than in MenACWY recipients. Reportedly, close to half of the unique spike-specific TCRs recognized epitopes lying outside the regions that are mutated in the B.1.351 and B.1.1.7 variants. The 56-69-year group was small, and its depth increase did not reach significance, likely because of low power. Because no samples from the day 14 peak response were available, repertoires could be characterized only after the peak T cell response.

The CDR3 regions of human TCRbeta chains were subjected to immunosequencing. As for the authors' bioinformatics: Repertoire TCRs were checked for matches against a reference library of SARS-CoV-2-specific TCRs that had been generated using the MIRA antigen-specificity platform. Breadth was defined as the fraction of unique TCRs that were SARS-CoV-2-associated, and depth was defined as the fraction of total T cells that were SARS-CoV-2-associated. Each spike-specific TCR was assigned to its reactive spike region and to a CD4 or CD8 class using the MIRA data. Log10-transformed breadth and depth values were compared by one-way ANOVA with Sidak's multiple comparisons tests. TCRdb's version of the immuneACCESS table is confined to in-frame rearrangements and falls short of the full clone set. An unresolved V gene accounts for under half of the shortfall where checked; the remainder is of unknown origin. D and trimming come from the DNA, and the V and J calls and clone size come from that table. The sample table holds about 110,000 clones, of which roughly 90% were seen once. Roughly 5.1% of the sample belongs to the ten largest clones.

A word on this clone: Its antigen has not been determined. Base-call qualities are not available, and no considerably larger clone is one nucleotide away.

The time point label for this specimen denotes: baseline before first vaccination. The vaccinee samples were drawn from two UK trials, COV001 and COV002, one of which was a single-blind randomized controlled phase 2/3 trial testing AZD1222 (ChAdOx1 nCoV-19) in healthy adults. For TCRbeta chain sequencing, PBMC samples from trial participants were taken at day 0 and at day 28 after the second dose. Deletion took 7 bases off V and 0 bases off J, with a span of 6 bases between the germline ends. Including the terminal cysteine and phenylalanine, the CDR3 comprises 12 residues. Only the CDR3 region is kept as DNA, spanning 36 bases read in frame from base 1.

This TCR was sampled from an adult in good health. The sequences come from peripheral blood, collected on day 0 of AZD1222 vaccination. The V and J segments used are TRBV12-3 or TRBV12-4 and TRBJ1-2; the D gene lacks a confident call. The DNA sequence is TGTGCCAGCACCGCGACTAACTATGGCTACACCTTC. Protein translation: CASTATNYGYTF.